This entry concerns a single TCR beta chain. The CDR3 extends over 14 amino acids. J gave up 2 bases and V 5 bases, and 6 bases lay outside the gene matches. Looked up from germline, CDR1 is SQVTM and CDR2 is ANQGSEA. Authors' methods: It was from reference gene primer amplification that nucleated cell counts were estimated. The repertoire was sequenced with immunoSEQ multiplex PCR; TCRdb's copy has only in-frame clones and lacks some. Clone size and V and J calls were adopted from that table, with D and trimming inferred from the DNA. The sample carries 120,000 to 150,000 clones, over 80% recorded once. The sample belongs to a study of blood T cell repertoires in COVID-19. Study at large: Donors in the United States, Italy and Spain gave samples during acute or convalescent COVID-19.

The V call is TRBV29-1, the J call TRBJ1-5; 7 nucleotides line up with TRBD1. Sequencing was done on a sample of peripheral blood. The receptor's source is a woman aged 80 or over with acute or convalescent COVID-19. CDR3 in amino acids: CSVNVGTGNQPQHF. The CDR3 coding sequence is TGCAGCGTTAACGTAGGGACAGGCAATCAGCCCCAGCATTTT.